The clone carrying this TCR beta chain was detected a few times. Its antigen is unknown. The data belong to a study of vaccination and CD4 T cells after COVID-19. The Oncomine TCR Beta short-read assay sequenced DNA from cultured CD4+ T cells. One entry per CDR3 protein results from TCRdb running MiXCR on the PCR reads. The sample consists of some 10,000 distinct CDR3 sequences, more than 20% of them appearing once. The CDR3 runs to 15 residues. Trimming took off 3 bases at V and 4 bases at J, with 19 bases between the two ends. The germline CDR1 and CDR2 sequences are DFQATT and SNEGSKA (reference sequence). Regarding treatment: roughly ten-day PBMC culture with coronavirus spike peptide pools or control peptides (ViraFEST assay). Before TCRs were sequenced, ViraFEST expanded antigen-specific T cells with peptide pools.

Sequences were derived from CD4+ T cells from blood, cultured in vitro, sampled after SARS-CoV-2 vaccination. This clonotype originated in a human donor who had recovered from COVID-19. This sequence joins TRBV20-1 and TRBJ2-7, with D perhaps matching TRBD2 (5 bases). The CDR3 bases are TGCAGTGCTAGCCCGAAACTAGATAGGACGTACGAGCAGTACTTC. Protein: CSASPKLDRTYEQYF.